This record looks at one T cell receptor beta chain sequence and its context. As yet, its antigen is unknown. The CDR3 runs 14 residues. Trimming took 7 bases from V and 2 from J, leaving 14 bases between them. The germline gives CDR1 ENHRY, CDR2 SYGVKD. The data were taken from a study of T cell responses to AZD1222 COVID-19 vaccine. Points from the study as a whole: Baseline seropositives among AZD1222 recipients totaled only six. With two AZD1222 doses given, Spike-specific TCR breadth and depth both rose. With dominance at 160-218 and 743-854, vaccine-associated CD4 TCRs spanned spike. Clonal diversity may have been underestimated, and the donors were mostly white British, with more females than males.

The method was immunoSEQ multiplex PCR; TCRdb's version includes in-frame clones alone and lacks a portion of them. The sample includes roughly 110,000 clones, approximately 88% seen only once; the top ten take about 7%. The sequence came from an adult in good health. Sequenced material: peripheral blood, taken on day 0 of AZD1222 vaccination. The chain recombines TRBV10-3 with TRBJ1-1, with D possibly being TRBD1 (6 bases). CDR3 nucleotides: TGTGCCATCAACGGGGGGGCGGCTAACACTGAAGCTTTCTTT. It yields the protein CAINGGAANTEAFF.